Each of the 27 T cell receptor beta chains below was sequenced from the same sample in a study of blood T cell repertoires in COVID-19. TCRdb keeps only in-frame clones here, not all; method: immunoSEQ multiplex PCR. The sample holds a few hundred thousand clones, nearly 90% seen once. The sample consisted of peripheral blood. Receptors originate from a woman between 18 and 29 years old who had recovered from COVID-19.

The V call is TRBV4-2, the J call TRBJ1-1, with 7 bases identical to TRBD1. Trimming took 0 bases from V and 11 from J; bases not matched to a gene: 9. Germline lookup yields CDR1 LGHNA and CDR2 YNFKEQ. The length of the CDR3 is 14 residues. CDR3 loop: CASSQDTGTEGAFF. The CDR3 region has the DNA TGTGCCAGCAGCCAAGATACTGGGACAGAGGGGGCTTTCTTT.

This chain uses TRBV4-1 with TRBJ2-1, with TRBD1 identical over 7 bases. Trimming cost V 4 bases and J 3 bases; bases outside gene matches: 3. This CDR3 is built from 14 residues. Looked up from germline, CDR1 is MGHRA and CDR2 is YSYEKL. The CDR3 nucleotides read TGCGCCAGCAGCCTGGGACAGATCTACAATGAGCAGTTCTTC. This translates into CASSLGQIYNEQFF.

The chain uses TRBV6-2 or TRBV6-3 and TRBJ2-5; 8 bases match TRBD1. V gave up 3 bases and J gave up 4 bases; unmatched junction bases: 13. Germline V gene sequence: CDR1 MNHEY, CDR2 SVGEGT. The CDR3 is 17 residues long. CDR3 bases: TGTGCCAGCAGTTATATCCCCCAGGGGGCGAGTCTAGAGACCCAGTACTTC. Protein product: CASSYIPQGASLETQYF.

The J gene is TRBJ1-2, the V gene TRBV6-2 or TRBV6-3; 9 bases match TRBD1. The germline gives CDR1 MNHEY, CDR2 SVGEGT. The length of the CDR3 is 14 residues. V lost 6 bases, J lost 3 bases, and 5 bases stayed unmatched. CDR3 bases: TGTGCCAGCAGCAGGACAGGGGCTGACTATGGCTACACCTTC. This sequence encodes CASSRTGADYGYTF.

The gene calls are TRBV7-2 and TRBJ2-7; D not certain. CDR1 and CDR2 from the germline V gene are SGHTA and FQGNSA. V lost 2 bases and J 3 bases, leaving 14 bases between the germline ends. The CDR3 runs 15 residues. The CDR3 spells CASSLTTLSNYEQYF. The DNA for the CDR3 is TGTGCCAGCAGCTTAACCACTCTTAGTAACTACGAGCAGTACTTC.

This clone appeared a single time. V usage is TRBV18 and J usage is TRBJ1-6; 9 bases are a match to TRBD1. Germline CDR1 and CDR2: KGHSH and LQKENI. This CDR3 is 16 amino acids long. The V gene end was trimmed by 1 base and the J gene end by 10 bases; junction bases not matched to a gene: 8. The CDR3 loop is CASSPLWGQGRSPLHF. The CDR3 region has the DNA TGTGCCAGCTCACCACTCTGGGGACAGGGAAGATCACCCCTCCACTTT.

The genes are TRBV19 and TRBJ2-1; D remains ambiguous. Germline values: CDR1 LNHDA, CDR2 SQIVND (reference sequence). V was trimmed by 5 bases and J by 0 bases, leaving 8 bases between them. The CDR3 is 14 amino acids. The CDR3 DNA reads TGTGCCAGTAGTCCTTCGGTCTCCTACAATGAGCAGTTCTTC. Translation gives CASSPSVSYNEQFF.

The rearrangement links TRBV4-3 to TRBJ2-7, with 8 bases matching TRBD1. CDR3 length: 16 amino acids. V trimming: 2 bases; J trimming: 6 bases; junction bases outside the gene matches: 12. Germline V lookup: CDR1 LGHNA, CDR2 YSLEER. This CDR3 is CASSQTGQGRTSEQYF. DNA for the CDR3: TGCGCCAGCAGCCAAACCGGACAGGGCAGGACTTCCGAGCAGTACTTC.

This rearrangement joins TRBV27 to TRBJ1-1; no reliable D call. Trimming took 3 bases from V and 1 from J, leaving 12 bases between them. Germline V gene data show CDR1 as MNHEY and CDR2 as SMNVEV (reference sequence). The CDR3 spans 15 residues. The CDR3, as DNA: TGTGCCAGCAGTTTTATCGGAGGAGCGAACACTGAAGCTTTCTTT. Its translation: CASSFIGGANTEAFF.

The rearrangement joins TRBV30 to TRBJ2-7; 7 bases are shared with TRBD1. The ends lost 6 bases at V and 3 bases at J; junction bases unmatched: 8. From germline, CDR1 is GTSNPN and CDR2 SVGIG (reference sequence). CDR3 length: 13 residues. The CDR3 bases are TGTGCCTGCATCAGGGACAGCAACTACGAGCAGTACTTC. Its protein is CACIRDSNYEQYF. The complete variable domain, with remaining parts taken from reference TRBV30 and TRBJ2-7, reads SQTIHQWPATLVQPVGSPLSLECTVEGTSNPNLYWYRQAAGRGLQLLFYSVGIGQISSEVPQNLSASRPQDRQFILSSKKLLLSDSGFYLCACIRDSNYEQYFGPGTRLTVT.

This sequence joins TRBV11-2 and TRBJ1-2; D unresolved. Germline V CDR1 and CDR2: SGHAT, FQNNGV. There are 15 residues in the CDR3. V was shortened by 0 bases and J by 5 bases, with 13 bases between the two germline ends. The CDR3 spells CASSLDRPTPYGYTF. CDR3 DNA: TGTGCCAGCAGCTTAGACAGGCCTACGCCTTATGGCTACACCTTC.

Only a few counts were recorded for this clone. The V gene is TRBV6-5, the J gene TRBJ2-1; 7 nucleotides align to TRBD2. The CDR3 contains 14 residues. The germline gives CDR1 MNHEY, CDR2 SVGAGI. The junction had 8 bases not matched to a gene; V was cut back by 4 bases and J by 8 bases. The CDR3 is CASSWGGLGDEQFF. For the CDR3, the DNA is TGTGCCAGCAGTTGGGGGGGACTTGGTGATGAGCAGTTCTTC.

The gene calls are TRBV7-9 and TRBJ2-7, with D possibly being TRBD1 (5 bases). Germline CDR1 reads SEHNR; CDR2 reads FQNEAQ (reference sequence). Trimming took off 5 bases at V and 2 bases at J, with 10 bases between the two ends. The CDR3 consists of 13 residues. This CDR3 is CASSGATPYEQYF. DNA of the CDR3: TGTGCCAGCAGCGGGGCTACCCCCTACGAGCAGTACTTC.

V and J are TRBV21-1 and TRBJ2-6; the D call of TRBD1 is as the table states it, not checked on the DNA. TRBV21-1 constitutes a pseudogene. CDR3 length: 18 residues. The CDR3 region has the DNA TGTGCCAGCAGCAAAAGGGGGACAGGGGGCTTTGGGGCCAACGTCCTGACTTTC. Protein sequence: CASSKRGTGGFGANVLTF.

This chain links TRBV18 with TRBJ2-6, with 10 bases lining up with TRBD2. CDR3 length: 18 amino acids. Germline CDR1 and CDR2: KGHSH and LQKENI. V shed 3 bases, J shed 0 bases, and the junction held 5 bases outside the gene matches. The CDR3 sequence is CASSPRTSGYSGANVLTF. The CDR3 DNA reads as TGTGCCAGCTCACCGCGGACTAGCGGATACTCTGGGGCCAACGTCCTGACTTTC.

The chain joins TRBV5-4 to TRBJ2-7, with 8 positions matching TRBD2. V gave up 0 bases and J gave up 6 bases; unmatched junction bases: 8. Germline-derived CDR1 and CDR2 are SGHNT and YYREEE (reference sequence). The CDR3 has 15 residues. The CDR3 nucleotides are TGTGCCAGCAGCTTGGACGTCGGAGCGGGAGTCGAGCAGTACTTC. This encodes CASSLDVGAGVEQYF.

This chain joins TRBV5-4 and TRBJ1-1; D uncertain. Between the trimmed V and J ends, which lost 7 bases and 2 bases, there was a span of 12 bases. CDR1 SGHNT and CDR2 YYREEE come from the germline V gene (reference sequence). This CDR3 has 13 amino acids. The CDR3 sequence is CASQAAFNTEAFF. CDR3 DNA sequence: TGTGCCAGCCAGGCAGCTTTTAACACTGAAGCTTTCTTT.

V and J are TRBV6-2 or TRBV6-3 and TRBJ1-6, with D possibly TRBD1 on 5 matching bases. Trimming left V 6 bases short and J 7 bases short, with 10 bases between. There are 13 residues in the CDR3. Germline CDR1 reads MNHEY; CDR2 reads SVGEGT. The CDR3 loop reads CASSRDSNSPLHF. The CDR3 DNA reads TGTGCCAGCAGCCGGGACTCCAATTCACCCCTCCACTTT.

V is TRBV11-2 and J is TRBJ1-2; the match to TRBD1 covers 7 bases. V trimming: 1 base; J trimming: 0 bases; junction bases outside the gene matches: 5. Germline assignment: CDR1 SGHAT and CDR2 FQNNGV. This CDR3 region has 16 residues. CDR3 sequence reads: CASSLVPGGTNYGYTF. The CDR3 region has the DNA TGTGCCAGCAGCTTAGTTCCAGGGGGAACTAACTATGGCTACACCTTC.

The chain links TRBV10-3 to TRBJ1-5; 7 bases line up with TRBD1. Germline lookup yields CDR1 ENHRY and CDR2 SYGVKD. The ends lost 8 bases at V and 5 bases at J; junction bases unmatched: 6. There are 13 residues in the CDR3. CDR3 sequence reads: CAISTDRDQPQHF. CDR3 DNA: TGTGCCATCTCAACTGACAGGGATCAGCCCCAGCATTTT.

V gene TRBV7-2 combines with J gene TRBJ1-2; possible D gene TRBD1, 6 bases. V lost 3 bases to trimming and J lost 5 bases, with 16 bases between them. There are 15 residues in the CDR3. Germline-derived CDR1 and CDR2 are SGHTA and FQGNSA. The CDR3 region has the DNA TGTGCCAGCAGCTTCATTGTAACCACAGGGTATGGCTACACCTTC. Translating gives CASSFIVTTGYGYTF.

CDR3 sequence reads: CASSESGGYEQYF. The DNA of the CDR3 is TGTGCCAGCAGTGAAAGTGGCGGCTACGAGCAGTACTTC. The rearrangement uses TRBV2 and TRBJ2-7; no clear D. Between the trimmed V and J ends, which lost 2 bases and 3 bases, there was a span of 8 bases. Germline CDR1 is SNHLY and CDR2 is FYNNEI. The CDR3 totals 13 residues.

The rearrangement joins TRBV4-1 to TRBJ2-2; D call uncertain. The V end was cut by 2 bases, the J end by 3 bases, with 7 bases between. Looked up from germline, CDR1 is MGHRA and CDR2 is YSYEKL. The CDR3 spans 14 residues. The CDR3, as DNA: TGCGCCAGCAGCCAACACGACTACACCGGGGAGCTGTTTTTT. It is translated as CASSQHDYTGELFF.

This chain joins TRBV19 and TRBJ1-6, with D hard to call. Trimming took off 4 bases at V and 9 bases at J, with 13 bases between the two ends. This CDR3 has 14 residues. CDR1 and CDR2 (germline): LNHDA, SQIVND (reference sequence). The CDR3 bases are TGTGCCAGTAGTACCTTTCTCAGTACTTCACCCCTCCACTTT. It codes for CASSTFLSTSPLHF.

The V gene is TRBV27, the J gene TRBJ2-3; 15 nucleotides match TRBD2. V shed 3 bases, J shed 3 bases, and the junction held 4 bases outside the gene matches. The CDR3 totals 17 residues. Germline CDR1 is MNHEY and CDR2 is SMNVEV (reference sequence). CDR3 protein: CASSFGTSGRWTDTQYF. The CDR3, as DNA: TGTGCCAGCAGTTTCGGGACTAGCGGGAGGTGGACAGATACGCAGTATTTT.

J is TRBJ2-7 and V is TRBV4-3; perhaps TRBD2 as D (5 bases). CDR3 length equals 14 residues. Germline V CDR1 and CDR2: LGHNA, YSLEER. V was clipped by 0 bases and J by 7 bases, with 13 bases between them. CDR3 sequence: CASSQDDVGREQYF. CDR3 DNA: TGCGCCAGCAGCCAAGATGACGTAGGGAGAGAGCAGTACTTC.

This clone appeared a single time. V and J are TRBV14 and TRBJ1-1; 12 bases agree with TRBD1. The germline V gene has CDR1 SGHDN and CDR2 FVKESK. Trimming cost V 2 bases and J 4 bases; bases outside gene matches: 8. The CDR3 loop spans 17 amino acids. CDR3 loop: CASSQPGTGGHSTEAFF. The CDR3 DNA reads TGTGCCAGCAGCCAACCCGGGACAGGGGGCCACAGCACTGAAGCTTTCTTT.